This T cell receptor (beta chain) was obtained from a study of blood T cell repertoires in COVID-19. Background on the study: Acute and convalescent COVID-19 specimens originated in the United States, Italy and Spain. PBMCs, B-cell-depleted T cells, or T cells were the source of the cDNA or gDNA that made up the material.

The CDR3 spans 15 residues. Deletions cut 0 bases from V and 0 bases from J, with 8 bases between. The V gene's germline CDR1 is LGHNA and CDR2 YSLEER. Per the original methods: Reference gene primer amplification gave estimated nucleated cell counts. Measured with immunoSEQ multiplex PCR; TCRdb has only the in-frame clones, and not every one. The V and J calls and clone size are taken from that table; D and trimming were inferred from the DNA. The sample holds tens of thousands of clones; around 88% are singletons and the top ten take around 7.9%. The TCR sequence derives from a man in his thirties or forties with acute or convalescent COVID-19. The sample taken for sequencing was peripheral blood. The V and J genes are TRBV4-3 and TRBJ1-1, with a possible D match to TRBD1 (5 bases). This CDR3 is CASSQETDMNTEAFF. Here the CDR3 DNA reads TGCGCCAGCAGCCAAGAGACAGACATGAACACTGAAGCTTTCTTT.